These 18 T cell receptor beta chains were sequenced from one sample in a study of blood T cells in healthy people across ages. A second PCR, run for roughly 7 to 11 cycles, used a sample-barcoded 5' primer plus a J-beta primer mix. TCRdb processed the 5' RACE reads anew with MiXCR; each CDR3 protein has one entry. The data hold 1.5 million to 2 million distinct CDR3 sequences, with 28% observed a single time. Sequencing was performed on blood. The receptors stem from a woman under 40 in good health.

This clonotype has only a few counts. The V and J genes are TRBV7-9 and TRBJ1-4; a weak D match, TRBD1 (5 bases). Germline V gives CDR1 SEHNR, CDR2 FQNEAQ (reference sequence). Trimming took off 2 bases at V and 8 bases at J, with 18 bases between the two ends. This CDR3 region has 16 residues. The CDR3 sequence is CASSLYSNRLVEKLFF. The DNA for the CDR3 is TGTGCCAGCAGCTTATATTCGAACAGGCTAGTCGAAAAACTGTTTTTT.

This rearrangement joins TRBV7-3 to TRBJ2-2; D is perhaps TRBD2 (5 bases). Germline CDR1 SGHTA, CDR2 FQGTGA. CDR3 size: 15 residues. V lost 6 bases to trimming and J lost 5 bases, with 16 bases between them. The CDR3 is CASSLRGMGTGELFF. The CDR3 DNA sequence: TGTGCCAGCAGTTTACGAGGGATGGGAACCGGGGAGCTGTTTTTT.

This clonotype was seen at least ten times. V usage is TRBV6-5 and J usage is TRBJ2-1; TRBD2 matches at 8 bases. The CDR3 covers 14 residues. CDR1 and CDR2 from the germline V gene are MNHEY and SVGAGI. J was trimmed by 6 bases and V by 3 bases; bases with no gene match: 4. The CDR3 coding sequence is TGTGCCAGCAGTTATAGCGGGGCCCTCAATGAGCAGTTCTTC. This encodes CASSYSGALNEQFF.

The chain is built from TRBV3-1 and TRBJ2-7; TRBD2 agrees at 8 bases. The ends lost 3 bases at V and 8 bases at J; junction bases unmatched: 9. The CDR3 is made up of 14 amino acids. Germline values: CDR1 LGHDT, CDR2 YNNKEL (reference sequence). The CDR3 DNA sequence: TGTGCCAGCAGCCATTTAACTAGCGGTGGGCAGCAGTACTTC. This codes for CASSHLTSGGQQYF.

This chain links TRBV4-1 with TRBJ1-4; possible D gene TRBD1, 5 bases. Trimming cost V 5 bases and J 3 bases, with 10 bases left between them. The CDR3 spans 14 residues. Germline CDR1 is MGHRA and CDR2 is YSYEKL. CDR3 bases: TGCGCCAGCAGCTGCCAAGGGGCTAATGAAAAACTGTTTTTT. Translating it yields CASSCQGANEKLFF.

This clonotype was recorded a few times. J is TRBJ2-5 and V is TRBV21-1; the D call TRBD1 from the table was never checked on the DNA. TRBV21-1 is labeled a pseudogene. The CDR3 consists of 15 residues. In DNA, the CDR3 is TGTGCCAGCAGGCACAGGGGTTATCCCCAAGAGACCCAGTACTTC. Translating it yields CASRHRGYPQETQYF.

This clonotype was observed a few times. The genes are TRBV11-2 and TRBJ2-7, with TRBD1 matching 11 bases. Germline V gene data show CDR1 as SGHAT and CDR2 as FQNNGV. This CDR3 has 16 amino acids. Unmatched junction bases numbered 9, after V lost 4 bases and J lost 4 bases. The CDR3 spells CASSSEDRGRGYEQYF. The DNA of the CDR3 is TGTGCCAGCAGCTCGGAGGACAGGGGGCGCGGATACGAGCAGTACTTC.

The chain joins TRBV5-5 to TRBJ2-3; D remains unclear. Trimming pared 5 bases from V and 5 bases from J, leaving 18 bases between. The germline V gene encodes CDR1 SGHKS and CDR2 YYEKEE (reference sequence). The CDR3 spans 15 residues. The CDR3 sequence is CASRSAGPPGDTQYF. Written as DNA, the CDR3 is TGTGCCAGCAGGTCGGCAGGTCCCCCGGGAGATACGCAGTATTTT.

This clonotype was observed at least ten times. The CDR3 loop reads CASRTSGRDIQYF. In nucleotides, the CDR3 is TGTGCCAGTAGGACTAGCGGGAGGGACATTCAGTACTTC. The chain recombines TRBV19 with TRBJ2-4; TRBD2 matches 14 bases. V lost 6 bases and J lost 8; bases outside the gene matches: 0. This CDR3 region has 13 residues. Per germline, CDR1 LNHDA and CDR2 SQIVND (reference sequence). Supplemented by reference TRBV19 and TRBJ2-4, the full variable domain reads DGGITQSPKYLFRKEGQNVTLSCEQNLNHDAMYWYRQDPGQGLRLIYYSQIVNDFQKGDIAEGYSVSREKKESFPLTVTSAQKNPTAFYLCASRTSGRDIQYFGAGTRLSVL.

There are a few counts of this clonotype. This chain uses TRBV7-3 with TRBJ2-7; D gene uncertain. Germline V gives CDR1 SGHTA, CDR2 FQGTGA. The CDR3 loop spans 14 amino acids. Between the trimmed V and J ends, which lost 5 bases and 3 bases, there was a span of 14 bases. CDR3 coding DNA: TGTGCCAGCAGCCCCGATGAGATTGGCTACGAGCAGTACTTC. It encodes CASSPDEIGYEQYF.

The table lists this clonotype with many counts. This sequence joins TRBV7-3 and TRBJ2-1; perhaps TRBD1 as D (5 bases). Germline V lookup: CDR1 SGHTA, CDR2 FQGTGA. This CDR3 has 12 amino acids. V was trimmed by 7 bases and J by 5 bases, leaving 9 bases between them. CDR3: CASTEGDNEQFF. The CDR3, as DNA: TGTGCCAGCACCGAAGGGGACAATGAGCAGTTCTTC.

The J gene is TRBJ1-2, the V gene TRBV7-9, with D possibly being TRBD1 (5 bases). CDR3 length equals 15 residues. Per germline, CDR1 SEHNR and CDR2 FQNEAQ (reference sequence). V lost 5 bases to trimming and J lost 6 bases, with 19 bases between them. CDR3 nucleotides: TGTGCCAGCAGCACAACCGGGACCCTGGGTAATGGCTACACCTTC. It yields the protein CASSTTGTLGNGYTF.

This clonotype turned up a few times. The V gene is TRBV27, the J gene TRBJ2-5, with D possibly being TRBD1 (6 bases). Looked up from germline, CDR1 is MNHEY and CDR2 is SMNVEV (reference sequence). Trimming pared 6 bases from V and 4 bases from J, leaving 15 bases between. This CDR3 contains 14 residues. The CDR3 loop is CASRPGQSSETQYF. Here the CDR3 DNA reads TGTGCCAGCAGACCCGGACAGTCCTCAGAGACCCAGTACTTC.

The rearrangement links TRBV14 to TRBJ2-5; 9 bases line up with TRBD1. V dropped 4 bases and J dropped 4; count of bases not matched to a gene: 10. CDR1 and CDR2 (germline): SGHDN, FVKESK. The CDR3 covers 16 residues. The CDR3 reads CASSPLGGQGVETQYF. CDR3 coding DNA: TGTGCCAGCAGCCCCCTCGGGGGACAGGGAGTAGAGACCCAGTACTTC. Full variable domain (outside the CDR3, taken from reference TRBV14 and TRBJ2-5): EAGVTQFPSHSVIEKGQTVTLRCDPISGHDNLYWYRRVMGKEIKFLLHFVKESKQDESGMPNNRFLAERTGGTYSTLKVQPAELEDSGVYFCASSPLGGQGVETQYFGPGTRLLVL.

This rearrangement joins TRBV28 to TRBJ1-5; 9 bases map to TRBD1. V shed 3 bases, J shed 7 bases, and the junction held 13 bases outside the gene matches. Germline-derived CDR1 and CDR2 are MDHEN and SYDVKM. CDR3 length: 17 amino acids. This CDR3 reads CASSFFGTGFIVQPQHF. CDR3 nucleotide sequence: TGTGCCAGCAGTTTCTTTGGGACAGGGTTCATAGTCCAGCCCCAGCATTTT. Full variable domain (rest looked up from reference TRBV28 and TRBJ1-5): DVKVTQSSRYLVKRTGEKVFLECVQDMDHENMFWYRQDPGLGLRLIYFSYDVKMKEKGDIPEGYSVSREKKERFSLILESASTNQTSMYLCASSFFGTGFIVQPQHFGDGTRLSIL.

In its sample, this clonotype was seen once. This rearrangement joins TRBV7-2 to TRBJ1-3, with D perhaps TRBD1 (6 bases). Trimming shortened V by 4 bases and J by 0 bases, and 10 bases separated the two germline ends. The CDR3 is 15 amino acids. The germline V gene has CDR1 SGHTA and CDR2 FQGNSA. The CDR3 sequence: CASSSTGLSGNTIYF. The CDR3 DNA sequence: TGTGCCAGCAGCTCGACAGGCCTCTCTGGAAACACCATATATTTT.

This clonotype showed up many times. The rearrangement links TRBV12-3 or TRBV12-4 to TRBJ2-1; weak D call: TRBD2 (5 bases). The CDR3 covers 15 residues. V lost 6 bases and J lost 3, with 15 bases in between. For the CDR3, the DNA is TGTGCCAGCAGCCCGCCCGGCCGGGACTACAATGAGCAGTTCTTC. Residues: CASSPPGRDYNEQFF.

In its sample, this clonotype was seen a few times. The CDR3 DNA reads as TGCGCCAGCAGCTGGGACCTAACCTACGAGCAGTACTTC. Its protein product is CASSWDLTYEQYF. The chain recombines TRBV5-1 with TRBJ2-7, with D perhaps given as TRBD1 or TRBD2 (5 bases each). This CDR3 spans 13 amino acids. Germline CDR1 is SGHRS and CDR2 is YFSETQ. V lost 3 bases, J lost 2 bases, and 9 bases lay in between.